A selection of T cell receptor beta chains follows, all from one sample in a study of metastatic and nonmetastatic thyroid tumors. TCRdb re-clonotyped the PCR reads via MiXCR. The sample lists about 33,000 clones; 15% to 20% were seen once. The sequenced sample was blood. All receptors derive from a male donor with papillary thyroid cancer or a benign thyroid nodule (not recorded which). Some clones in this sample may be carry-over from other donors' samples. Each CDR3 is given with its conserved first and last residue. A D gene is named only where the DNA matches it firmly. Clone size is not always given. Where it is, it says once, few, many or a class for expanded clones.

cdr3_nt,cdr3_aa,cdr3_length,j_call,v_call,d_call,clone_size
TGTGCCAGCTTAGGTAGCGGGAGTTCCTACAATGAGCAGTTCTTC,CASLGSGSSYNEQFF,15,TRBJ2-1,TRBV12-3/TRBV12-4,TRBD2,NA
TGTGCCAGCAGTTACTCGGGGGCGCGGGGGGATCAGCACCAGCATTTT,CASSYSGARGDQHQHF,16,TRBJ1-5,TRBV6-2/TRBV6-3,NA,NA
TGTGCCAGCTCAAGGACGCAAACCTACGAGCAGTACTTC,CASSRTQTYEQYF,13,TRBJ2-7,TRBV18,NA,many
TGTGCCAGCAGTCAGGCGCAAGAGACCCAGTACTTC,CASSQAQETQYF,12,TRBJ2-5,TRBV5-4,NA,few
TGTGCCAGCAGTTCCCACACAGATTATCACGGGGAGCTGTTTTTT,CASSSHTDYHGELFF,15,TRBJ2-2,TRBV6-5,NA,few
TGTGCCAGCAGTCGGGGGGCCGCCTGCAAGGAGCAGTTATTC,CASSRGAACKEQLF,14,TRBJ2-1,TRBV7-8,NA,once
TGTGCCAGTAGTATCGGGGCCGACAGTAACTCTGGCTACACCTTC,CASSIGADSNSGYTF,15,TRBJ1-2,TRBV19,NA,NA
TGTGCCAGCAGCTTAGTTGAGACACAGGGATGGAATTCACCCCTCCACTTT,CASSLVETQGWNSPLHF,17,TRBJ1-6,TRBV11-2,NA,many
TGTGCCAGCAGTTTTTGGGGACTAACCGGGACAGGGGGTAGTTCTGGCTACGAGCAGTACTTC,CASSFWGLTGTGGSSGYEQYF,21,TRBJ2-7,TRBV28,TRBD1,many
TGTGCCAGCAGTTTAGGGGTTCCGGGAGGGTACTACAATGAGCAGTTCTTC,CASSLGVPGGYYNEQFF,17,TRBJ2-1,TRBV27,TRBD2,medium-sized
TGTGCCAGCAGCTTAATGGGGGGCCAAGAGACCCAGTACTTC,CASSLMGGQETQYF,14,TRBJ2-5,TRBV7-3,NA,many
TGTGCCAGCAGCCAAGTGGGGGGACAGACGGGGCAGTTCTTC,CASSQVGGQTGQFF,14,TRBJ2-1,TRBV3-1,NA,many
TGCAGTGCTCGTCAACCCACAGAACTTAGAGGCTACACCTTC,CSARQPTELRGYTF,14,TRBJ1-2,TRBV20-1,NA,many
TGTGCCAGCAGAGACAGCGGGAGAGATGAGCAGTTCTTC,CASRDSGRDEQFF,13,TRBJ2-1,TRBV6-1,TRBD2,NA
TGTGACACCAGTGATCCCAGCGGGAATTACCAAGAGACCCAGTACTTC,CDTSDPSGNYQETQYF,16,TRBJ2-5,TRBV24-1,TRBD2,NA
TGTGCCAGCAGCCAACCTCCTACAGGGAAGGTCGAAGAGACCCAGTACTTC,CASSQPPTGKVEETQYF,17,TRBJ2-5,TRBV14,NA,many
TGTGCATCACGGGGGGGATCCTACGAGCAGTACTTC,CASRGGSYEQYF,12,TRBJ2-7,TRBV27,TRBD2,few
TGTGCCAGCAGCGTCGGGGGGCCTAGCACAGATACGCAGTATTTT,CASSVGGPSTDTQYF,15,TRBJ2-3,TRBV9,NA,many
TGTGCCAGCAGTTTATCAGGGACCACAGATACGCAGTATTTT,CASSLSGTTDTQYF,14,TRBJ2-3,TRBV6-1,NA,NA
TGTGCCACCAGTGACCGATACACAGGACCCTATGGCTACACCTTC,CATSDRYTGPYGYTF,15,TRBJ1-2,TRBV24-1,NA,medium-sized
TGCAGTGCTAGAACGTCTAGCGGGGAAGAGACCCAGTACTTC,CSARTSSGEETQYF,14,TRBJ2-5,TRBV20-1,TRBD2,NA
TGTGCCAGCAGAGCAGGGGGGTCTAGTGGCTACACCTTC,CASRAGGSSGYTF,13,TRBJ1-2,TRBV3-1,TRBD1,NA
TGTGCCAGCAGTGCCGGGACAGGGTTGACAGATACGCAGTATTTT,CASSAGTGLTDTQYF,15,TRBJ2-3,TRBV2,TRBD1,many
TGTGCCTGGGGACACTATGAAAAACTGTTTTTT,CAWGHYEKLFF,11,TRBJ1-4,TRBV30,NA,many
TGTGCCAGCATGCCGGGGGGGGCCAGCAATCAGCCCCAGCATTTT,CASMPGGASNQPQHF,15,TRBJ1-5,TRBV27,NA,few
TGTGCCAGCAGTCCTCGGGGAGGGGGCCCTAGCAATCAGCCCCAGCATTTT,CASSPRGGGPSNQPQHF,17,TRBJ1-5,TRBV12-3/TRBV12-4,TRBD1,NA